This passage covers 26 T cell receptor beta chains from one sample sequenced in a study of Tregs in tolerant kidney transplant recipients. Some clones are missing from TCRdb's copy, which holds only in-frame ones; the method was immunoSEQ multiplex PCR. The sample table includes 31,000 or so clones. Sequenced here: CD8+ T cells from blood, sampled before the transplant. The receptors shown here come from a human donor who received a combined kidney and bone marrow transplant.

To note about this clone: Read sequence stops 3 residues before the CDR3 end, and the germline J gene provides the missing end. The chain employs TRBV5-4 and TRBJ1-1, with 9 positions matching TRBD1. V dropped 4 bases and J dropped 6; count of bases not matched to a gene: 7. The germline CDR1 and CDR2 sequences are SGHNT and YYREEE (reference sequence). CDR3 length: 14 amino acids. The covered CDR3 bases are TGTGCCAGCAGCCTCCCGGGACAGGGCGCTGAA. Translated, it gives CASSLPGQGAE. The complete CDR3 sequence is CASSLPGQGAEAFF.

Comments on this clone: The read terminates 3 residues before the CDR3 end, so the remaining end is supplied by the germline J gene. The rearrangement uses TRBV19 and TRBJ1-5; D unclear. Germline loops: CDR1 LNHDA, CDR2 SQIVND (reference sequence). Trimming took off 4 bases at V and 7 bases at J, with 8 bases between the two ends. There are 12 residues in the CDR3. The CDR3 protein is CASSTGSQPQHF. CDR3 DNA, as far as it was read: TGTGCCAGTAGTACCGGTTCCCAGCCC.

About this clone: The observed sequence ends 3 residues before the CDR3 terminus, with the missing tail filled in from the germline J gene. The J gene is TRBJ2-1, the V gene TRBV5-1; 11 nucleotides agree with TRBD2. V lost 3 bases, J lost 4 bases, and 6 bases stayed unmatched. This CDR3 has 16 residues. Germline V gene sequence: CDR1 SGHRS, CDR2 YFSETQ. The CDR3 spells CASSSLAGGSYNEQFF. The covered CDR3 bases are TGCGCCAGCAGCTCTTTAGCGGGAGGGTCTTACAATGAG.

Note on this clone: The CDR3 end falls 3 residues outside the read, so it is completed with the germline J gene. The chain employs TRBV29-1 and TRBJ1-2, with no clear D. This CDR3 contains 11 residues. Germline CDR1 SQVTM, CDR2 ANQGSEA. Trimming stripped 5 bases from V and 7 bases from J, with 11 bases between. CDR3 amino acids: CSVSGEAGYTF. The CDR3 bases that were read are TGCAGCGTTTCCGGGGAGGCTGGC.

As to this clone: The read comes to an end 3 residues before the CDR3 does, leaving the germline J gene to fill in the end. The chain couples TRBV5-1 to TRBJ2-1; TRBD2 is a possible D gene (5 bases). The CDR3 consists of 12 residues. Germline lookup yields CDR1 SGHRS and CDR2 YFSETQ. V was clipped by 5 bases and J by 8 bases, with 11 bases between them. The CDR3 region is CASRSPGDEQFF. CDR3 bases read: TGCGCCAGCAGATCTCCCGGGGATGAG.

On this clone: The CDR3 extends 3 residues past the end of the read, so its final part is completed from the germline J gene. The genes are TRBV5-6 and TRBJ2-1, with a weak D call TRBD1 (6 bases). The CDR3 has 14 amino acids. Deletions cut 5 bases from V and 7 bases from J, with 16 bases between. Per the germline V gene, CDR1 is SGHDT and CDR2 is YYEEEE. The sequenced part of the CDR3 DNA is TGTGCCAGCAGTGGGTGGGGGCGCAGGAATGAG. It specifies CASSGWGRRNE. The full-length CDR3 reads as CASSGWGRRNEQFF.

Regarding this clone: The CDR3 end lies 3 residues beyond the end of the read and is filled in from the germline J gene. The chain combines TRBV5-3 with TRBJ2-3; the D gene is possibly TRBD2 (6 bases). TRBV5-3 is sorted into the ORF group, with uncertain function. Trimming pared 4 bases from V and 2 bases from J, leaving 14 bases between. The CDR3 extends over 15 amino acids. The DNA read from the CDR3 is TGTGCCAGAAGCACCCGGGAGCGGAACACAGATACG. This encodes CARSTRERNTDT. The entire CDR3 reads CARSTRERNTDTQYF.

Worth noting for this clone: The CDR3 end lies 3 residues beyond the end of the read and is filled in from the germline J gene. The rearrangement joins TRBV13 to TRBJ2-3; possibly TRBD2 for D (5 bases). The CDR3 length is 13 residues. V lost 4 bases and J 4 bases, leaving 9 bases between the germline ends. Germline V gene data show CDR1 as PRHDT and CDR2 as FYEKMQ (reference sequence). CDR3: CASSSYSADTQYF. Incomplete CDR3 DNA: TGTGCCAGCAGCTCCTATAGCGCAGATACG.

On this clone: The read ends 3 residues before the CDR3 terminus; that terminus is restored from the germline J gene. The rearrangement uses TRBV20-1 and TRBJ1-1; D unresolved. From germline, CDR1 is DFQATT and CDR2 SNEGSKA (reference sequence). V lost 0 bases, J lost 0 bases, and 8 bases lay in between. This CDR3 is 14 amino acids long. The CDR3 spells CSARDTVMNTEAFF. The DNA read from the CDR3 is TGCAGTGCTAGAGATACAGTCATGAACACTGAA.

Concerning this clone: Read data end 3 residues before the CDR3 end; the end is taken from the germline J gene. The chain couples TRBV5-1 to TRBJ2-1; D unresolved. This CDR3 region has 11 residues. The ends were cut back, 7 bases at V and 4 bases at J, with 6 bases in the middle. Germline V gene lookup returns CDR1 SGHRS and CDR2 YFSETQ. The CDR3: CASLQYNEQFF. The CDR3 DNA, read in part, is TGCGCCAGCCTCCAGTACAATGAG.

As for this clone: Read sequence stops 3 residues before the CDR3 end, and the germline J gene provides the missing end. The genes are TRBV7-6 and TRBJ1-1; D call uncertain. This CDR3 has 15 residues. Germline V lookup: CDR1 SGHVS, CDR2 FNYEAQ. V lost 5 bases to trimming and J lost 4 bases, with 17 bases between them. The part of the CDR3 DNA that was read is TGTGCCAGCAGCCCAGCCGGCGGGGTGATCACTGAA. Its protein is CASSPAGGVITE. The CDR3 in its entirety is CASSPAGGVITEAFF.

As to this clone: The read terminates 3 residues before the CDR3 end, so the remaining end is supplied by the germline J gene. The chain recombines TRBV5-4 with TRBJ2-3; 12 bases fit TRBD2. The CDR3 sequence is 16 residues long. Germline assignment: CDR1 SGHNT and CDR2 YYREEE (reference sequence). V was clipped by 3 bases and J by 2 bases; unmatched bases: 4. CDR3 sequence: CASSSLAGGVTDTQYF. Incomplete CDR3 DNA: TGTGCCAGCAGCTCCCTAGCGGGAGGGGTCACAGATACG.

A word on this clone: The read is 3 residues too short to cover the CDR3 end, so that end is filled in from the germline J gene. The genes are TRBV5-1 and TRBJ2-2, with TRBD1 matching over 11 bases. V shed 2 bases and J 6 bases; nucleotides not matched to a gene: 9. The CDR3 totals 17 residues. Germline CDR1 and CDR2: SGHRS and YFSETQ. This chain's CDR3 is CASSFNPPGQGAGELFF. The part of the CDR3 DNA that was read is TGCGCCAGCAGCTTCAATCCCCCGGGACAGGGGGCCGGGGAG.

Comment on this clone: The read finishes 3 residues shy of the CDR3 end, and the germline J gene is used to complete it. The chain joins TRBV20-1 to TRBJ2-7; tentatively, D is TRBD1 (5 bases). The ends were cut back, 0 bases at V and 4 bases at J, with 13 bases in the middle. This CDR3 spans 14 amino acids. CDR1 and CDR2 (germline): DFQATT, SNEGSKA (reference sequence). CDR3 sequence reads: CSARDLFREYEQYF. The sequenced CDR3 bases are TGCAGTGCTAGAGATCTATTCAGGGAATACGAG.

As regards this clone: The sequenced fragment ends 3 residues before the CDR3 boundary, so the rest is inferred from the germline J gene. This sequence joins TRBV7-7 and TRBJ2-1; 8 bases agree with TRBD2. The germline gives CDR1 SSHAT, CDR2 FNYEAQ (reference sequence). The CDR3 consists of 15 residues. The chain's CDR3 is CTSSLYGLADNEQFF. The sequenced CDR3 bases are TGTACTAGCAGCTTATACGGACTAGCTGACAATGAG.

Points on this clone: The CDR3 end lies 3 residues beyond the end of the read and is filled in from the germline J gene. This chain links TRBV2 with TRBJ2-7; the D gene could be TRBD1 or TRBD2 (7 bases each). The CDR3 loop spans 15 amino acids. Germline V lookup: CDR1 SNHLY, CDR2 FYNNEI. V was shortened by 4 bases and J by 3 bases, with 16 bases between the two germline ends. CDR3 DNA, as far as it was read: TGTGCCAGCAGTGCCCTGACAGGGAGGGTCTACGAG. Protein: CASSALTGRVYE. Given in full, the CDR3 is CASSALTGRVYEQYF.

With respect to this clone: Read coverage stops 3 residues before the CDR3 terminus; the germline J gene supplies the remainder. The chain couples TRBV5-1 to TRBJ2-1; D may be TRBD2 (6 bases). This CDR3 has 17 residues. Trimming took off 1 base at V and 3 bases at J, with 17 bases between the two ends. Germline V gene data show CDR1 as SGHRS and CDR2 as YFSETQ. This CDR3 is CASSLSSGQGLYNEQFF. The sequenced part of the CDR3 DNA is TGCGCCAGCAGCTTGTCCTCCGGGCAGGGACTCTACAATGAG.

In regard to this clone: The read is 3 residues too short to cover the CDR3 end, so that end is filled in from the germline J gene. This specimen includes other DNA sequences encoding the same CDR3. This rearrangement joins TRBV7-2 to TRBJ2-7, with D unresolved. This CDR3 has 14 amino acids. From germline, CDR1 is SGHTA and CDR2 FQGNSA. The V gene lost 0 bases and the J gene lost 1 base, with 7 bases spanning the gap. Incomplete CDR3 DNA: TGTGCCAGCAGCTTAGCCTCAGCGTCCTACGAG. It is translated as CASSLASASYE. The CDR3 in its entirety is CASSLASASYEQYF.

On this clone itself: The read terminates 3 residues before the CDR3 end, so the remaining end is supplied by the germline J gene. This rearrangement joins TRBV5-4 to TRBJ2-1; possibly TRBD2 for D (6 bases). Germline values: CDR1 SGHNT, CDR2 YYREEE (reference sequence). The CDR3 is 12 residues long. The ends were cut back, 5 bases at V and 4 bases at J, with 7 bases in the middle. The chain's CDR3 is CASRGGYNEQFF. CDR3 DNA, as far as it was read: TGTGCCAGCAGGGGGGGTTACAATGAG.

As to this clone: The read terminates 3 residues ahead of where the CDR3 ends, so the germline J gene completes it. The chain is built from TRBV20-1 and TRBJ1-5; the D is unclear. Per the germline V gene, CDR1 is DFQATT and CDR2 is SNEGSKA (reference sequence). The germline V and J ends were trimmed by 3 bases and 0 bases, with 15 bases remaining between them. CDR3 length: 16 amino acids. The CDR3 is CSASGQEDNSNQPQHF. CDR3 DNA (partial): TGCAGTGCTAGTGGGCAGGAAGATAATAGCAATCAGCCC.

In the case of this clone: The read terminates 3 residues ahead of where the CDR3 ends, so the germline J gene completes it. The chain carries TRBV2 and TRBJ2-5; 7 bases are a match to TRBD1. With V trimmed by 1 base and J by 5 bases, 7 bases remained unmatched. Per the germline V gene, CDR1 is SNHLY and CDR2 is FYNNEI. The CDR3 is made up of 15 amino acids. CDR3 DNA (partial): TGTGCCAGCAGTGAAGGGACAGGTTGGGGTGAGACC. It translates to CASSEGTGWGET. The whole CDR3 sequence is CASSEGTGWGETQYF.

Of note for this clone: The read ends 3 residues before the CDR3 terminus; that terminus is restored from the germline J gene. The chain carries TRBV27 and TRBJ1-6; maybe TRBD1 (6 bases). Germline V gives CDR1 MNHEY, CDR2 SMNVEV (reference sequence). The CDR3 has 16 residues. Deletions cut 0 bases from V and 0 bases from J, with 6 bases between. The DNA read from the CDR3 is TGTGCCAGCAGTTTATCAGGGGGCTCCTATAATTCACCC. Translation gives CASSLSGGSYNSP. The full CDR3 protein is CASSLSGGSYNSPLHF.

About this clone itself: The read is 3 residues too short to cover the CDR3 end, so that end is filled in from the germline J gene. V gene TRBV5-1 combines with J gene TRBJ1-5; 7 bases fit TRBD1. There are 14 residues in the CDR3. Germline assignment: CDR1 SGHRS and CDR2 YFSETQ. The J segment lost 4 bases and the V segment lost 3 bases, leaving 4 bases of the junction unmatched. The CDR3 reads CASSWTGGNQPQHF. CDR3 DNA (partial): TGCGCCAGCAGCTGGACAGGTGGGAATCAGCCC.

As for this clone: The read ends 3 residues early relative to the CDR3; the germline J gene fills the gap. This rearrangement joins TRBV7-6 to TRBJ2-1; weak D call: TRBD1 (7 bases). CDR1 and CDR2 from the germline V gene are SGHVS and FNYEAQ. This CDR3 contains 13 residues. V gave up 10 bases and J gave up 9 bases, with 19 bases separating them. CDR3 region: CATLPEGAAEQFF. CDR3 DNA, as far as it was read: TGTGCCACCCTCCCGGAGGGGGCGGCTGAG.

Incomplete CDR3 DNA: TGTGCCAGCAGTTTCACGACAGGGGGATGGGGC. This codes for CASSFTTGGWG. The full CDR3 protein reads CASSFTTGGWGYTF. The rearrangement links TRBV12-3 or TRBV12-4 to TRBJ1-2, with 9 bases fitting TRBD1. The CDR3 goes on 3 residues after the read ends, and that part is filled in from the germline J gene. CDR3 length: 14 amino acids.

CDR3 amino acids: CACAGAPNTGELFF. CDR3 DNA (partial): TGTGCCTGCGCGGGGGCCCCGAACACCGGGGAG. This rearrangement joins TRBV7-9 to TRBJ2-2; possible D gene TRBD2, 7 bases. The read is 3 residues too short to cover the CDR3 end, so that end is filled in from the germline J gene. Germline V gene lookup returns CDR1 SEHNR and CDR2 FQNEAQ (reference sequence). V gave up 11 bases and J gave up 0 bases, with 13 bases separating them. The CDR3 covers 14 residues.